This passage covers 27 T cell receptor beta chains from one sample sequenced in a study of T cells in Graves' hyperthyroidism and ophthalmopathy. The source material, RNA transcripts, was used to amplify TCR beta CDR3 regions. TCR CDR3 underwent first-round RT-PCR with the HTBI primer set. TCRdb reprocessed the multiplex PCR reads with MiXCR, giving one entry per CDR3 protein. The sample yields 300,000 to 450,000 distinct CDR3 sequences, more than 14% seen once. Sequencing was carried out using blood. Receptor source: a woman between 25 and 40 years old with Graves' ophthalmopathy.

The chain carries TRBV3-1 and TRBJ2-3; TRBD2 matches 12 bases. Germline V gives CDR1 LGHDT, CDR2 YNNKEL (reference sequence). The CDR3 sequence is 17 residues long. V dropped 3 bases and J dropped 3; count of bases not matched to a gene: 7. CDR3 coding DNA: TGTGCCAGCAGCCAGGGGACGACTAGCGGGAGAACAGATACGCAGTATTTT. Amino acid sequence: CASSQGTTSGRTDTQYF.

This clonotype was detected ten times or more. The chain uses TRBV18 and TRBJ1-5; no definite D call. The CDR3 covers 14 residues. CDR1 KGHSH and CDR2 LQKENI come from the germline V gene. V dropped 4 bases and J dropped 7 bases, with 14 bases sitting between them. In DNA, the CDR3 is TGTGCCAGCTCACTCAGCGGGGAGGAACAGCCCCAGCATTTT. This translates into CASSLSGEEQPQHF.

The chain is built from TRBV2 and TRBJ2-1; 14 bases agree with TRBD2. V trimming: 6 bases; J trimming: 7 bases; junction bases outside the gene matches: 11. The CDR3 totals 17 residues. Germline V gene data show CDR1 as SNHLY and CDR2 as FYNNEI. The CDR3 DNA sequence: TGTGCCAGCAGCTCTGGGACTAGCGGGGGTCCTTGGAATGAGCAGTTCTTC. Translation gives CASSSGTSGGPWNEQFF.

Only a few counts were recorded for this clonotype. J is TRBJ1-1 and V is TRBV27; D is uncertain. Germline CDR1 MNHEY, CDR2 SMNVEV (reference sequence). The CDR3 extends over 15 amino acids. The V end was cut by 10 bases, the J end by 1 base, with 19 bases between. The CDR3 bases are TGTGCCACCTCTGTTTGGGGATGGGGGAACACTGAAGCTTTCTTT. It specifies CATSVWGWGNTEAFF.

As concerns this clonotype: A much bigger clone sits one base away, suggesting this may be a read error. V gene TRBV7-2 combines with J gene TRBJ2-1; 7 bases map to TRBD2. This CDR3 spans 14 amino acids. The germline V gene has CDR1 SGHTA and CDR2 FQGNSA. Unmatched junction bases numbered 13, after V lost 5 bases and J lost 12 bases. The CDR3 region has the DNA TGTGCCAGCAGCGAGGGACTACGTAGTGGCGGGCAGTTCTTC. Translated: CASSEGLRSGGQFF.

This clonotype has a count of ten or more. The chain carries TRBV7-2 and TRBJ2-3; 8 bases are a match to TRBD2. Germline V gives CDR1 SGHTA, CDR2 FQGNSA. The CDR3 spans 15 residues. The V segment lost 3 bases and the J segment 4 bases; nucleotides outside the gene matches: 6. The chain's CDR3 is CASSFSGARADTQYF. CDR3 DNA sequence: TGTGCCAGCAGCTTTAGCGGGGCTCGTGCAGATACGCAGTATTTT.

This clonotype was observed at least ten times. CDR3 coding DNA: TGTGCCAGCTCACCTGGGGGGGGCTATCAGCCCCAGCATTTT. Translated, it gives CASSPGGGYQPQHF. The chain combines TRBV18 with TRBJ1-5, with D perhaps TRBD1 (6 bases). The CDR3 contains 14 residues. Looked up from germline, CDR1 is KGHSH and CDR2 is LQKENI. Trimming took 3 bases from V and 5 from J, leaving 11 bases between them.

This clonotype was picked up many times. This sequence joins TRBV7-9 and TRBJ2-1, with a possible D match to TRBD2 (6 bases). Deletions cut 2 bases from V and 0 bases from J, with 14 bases between. The germline V gene has CDR1 SEHNR and CDR2 FQNEAQ (reference sequence). The CDR3 has 17 amino acids. For the CDR3, the DNA is TGTGCCAGCAGCTTAACGGGCGGGGTGGACTCCTACAATGAGCAGTTCTTC. Translated, it gives CASSLTGGVDSYNEQFF. Full variable domain (remainder filled in from reference TRBV7-9 and TRBJ2-1): DTGVSQNPRHKITKRGQNVTFRCDPISEHNRLYWYRQTLGQGPEFLTYFQNEAQLEKSRLLSDRFSAERPKGSFSTLEIQRTEQGDSAMYLCASSLTGGVDSYNEQFFGPGTRLTVL.

The chain employs TRBV4-1 and TRBJ1-6; D remains unclear. Germline CDR1 and CDR2: MGHRA and YSYEKL. The V end lost 3 bases, the J end lost 9 bases, and 9 bases lay between the germline ends. The length of the CDR3 is 13 residues. The CDR3 bases are TGCGCCAGCAGCCAGGGATTCCTTTCACCCCTCCACTTT. Amino acid sequence: CASSQGFLSPLHF.

Ten or more counts support this clonotype. J is TRBJ1-2 and V is TRBV6-1, with D unresolved. Germline loops: CDR1 MNHNS, CDR2 SASEGT. The CDR3 is made up of 14 amino acids. The germline V and J ends were trimmed by 2 bases and 3 bases, with 10 bases remaining between them. The chain's CDR3 is CASSELGSHYGYTF. The CDR3 DNA reads TGTGCCAGCAGTGAATTGGGCTCGCACTATGGCTACACCTTC.

This clonotype showed up many times. The chain has TRBV7-2 and TRBJ1-1, with TRBD1 as a possible D gene (5 bases). Trimming cost V 5 bases and J 0 bases, with 10 bases left between them. This CDR3 spans 14 amino acids. Per germline, CDR1 SGHTA and CDR2 FQGNSA. In DNA form, the CDR3 reads TGTGCCAGCAGCCCCAGGGTTCTGAACACTGAAGCTTTCTTT. Translating gives CASSPRVLNTEAFF.

This clonotype showed up just a few times. The chain couples TRBV29-1 to TRBJ1-2; D remains unclear. CDR1 is SQVTM and CDR2 is ANQGSEA in the germline V gene. The ends were cut back, 7 bases at V and 7 bases at J, with 22 bases in the middle. The length of the CDR3 is 14 residues. The CDR3, as DNA: TGCAGCGCGGGGTCCCCCCACGGATTGTTTGGCTACACCTTC. Its translation: CSAGSPHGLFGYTF.

The J gene is TRBJ1-4, the V gene TRBV7-8; perhaps TRBD1 as D (6 bases). Trimming pared 5 bases from V and 15 bases from J, leaving 16 bases between. Germline-derived CDR1 and CDR2 are SGHVS and FQNEAQ. The CDR3 is made up of 12 amino acids. CDR3 region: CASSPLQGGVFF. For the CDR3, the DNA is TGTGCCAGCAGCCCGTTACAGGGTGGTGTGTTTTTT.

This clonotype was detected many times. This chain uses TRBV28 with TRBJ1-3, with D maybe TRBD1 (5 bases). This CDR3 comprises 16 residues. Germline lookup yields CDR1 MDHEN and CDR2 SYDVKM. Deletions cut 4 bases from V and 4 bases from J, with 17 bases between. In DNA form, the CDR3 reads TGTGCCAGCAGTTCGAGTTTCGGGACCCCCGGAAACACCATATATTTT. As protein: CASSSSFGTPGNTIYF.

In its sample, this clonotype was seen many times. The junction does not match germline at one end; this may be a read error. This rearrangement joins TRBV11-3 to TRBJ2-3; D is possibly TRBD2 (5 bases). This CDR3 spans 13 amino acids. Germline V lookup: CDR1 SGHNT, CDR2 YENEEA. The CDR3 nucleotides are TGTACCAGCAGCCCATTCCCCACGGGATCGCAGTATTTT. Its protein product is CTSSPFPTGSQYF.

The sample holds many counts of this clonotype. This chain joins TRBV6-2 or TRBV6-3 and TRBJ1-1; D gene uncertain. CDR3 length: 11 residues. Trimming cost V 4 bases and J 6 bases, with 6 bases left between them. Germline values: CDR1 MNHEY, CDR2 SVGEGT. The CDR3 coding sequence is TGTGCCAGCAGTTCCACCCCTGAAGCTTTCTTT. Translated, it gives CASSSTPEAFF.

There are a few counts of this clonotype. V is TRBV27 and J is TRBJ1-1, with 7 nucleotides matching TRBD1. From germline, CDR1 is MNHEY and CDR2 SMNVEV (reference sequence). Trimming removed 3 bases from V and 3 bases from J; junction bases left unmatched: 4. The CDR3 covers 14 residues. The CDR3 DNA follows: TGTGCCAGCAGTTTTGGCCAGGGGGACACTGAAGCTTTCTTT. This translates into CASSFGQGDTEAFF.

This clonotype was seen many times. The chain uses TRBV11-2 and TRBJ2-7; no definite D call. The V end lost 3 bases, the J end lost 3 bases, and 12 bases lay between the germline ends. The CDR3 is 14 residues long. Germline CDR1 reads SGHAT; CDR2 reads FQNNGV. CDR3 amino acids: CASSFVTVNYEQYF. In DNA form, the CDR3 reads TGTGCCAGCAGCTTTGTTACAGTTAACTACGAGCAGTACTTC.

This clonotype was observed many times. CDR3 sequence: CSARYAGEAFF. Written as DNA, the CDR3 is TGCAGTGCTAGATATGCAGGCGAAGCTTTCTTT. The chain couples TRBV20-1 to TRBJ1-1; no firm D call. Trimming removed 2 bases from V and 8 bases from J, with 9 bases in between. Looked up from germline, CDR1 is DFQATT and CDR2 is SNEGSKA (reference sequence). The CDR3 runs 11 residues.

This clonotype has just a few counts. The CDR3 DNA reads as TGTGCCAGCCGGGCCATTGACAATCAGCCCCAGCATTTT. Translation: CASRAIDNQPQHF. The gene calls are TRBV19 and TRBJ1-5; D gene ambiguous. The germline V and J ends were trimmed by 9 bases and 3 bases, with 12 bases remaining between them. There are 13 residues in the CDR3. Germline V CDR1 and CDR2: LNHDA, SQIVND (reference sequence).

In its sample, this clonotype was seen many times. This chain connects TRBV11-1 to TRBJ2-7, with 7 nucleotides matching TRBD1. Germline V gives CDR1 SGHAT, CDR2 FQDESV (reference sequence). V trimming: 0 bases; J trimming: 3 bases; junction bases outside the gene matches: 5. This CDR3 comprises 15 residues. The CDR3 spells CASSLAQDRFYEQYF. The CDR3 region has the DNA TGTGCCAGCAGCTTAGCCCAGGACAGGTTCTACGAGCAGTACTTC.

This clonotype was observed many times. J is TRBJ2-2 and V is TRBV5-4; the D gene could be TRBD1 or TRBD2 (5 bases each). V lost 3 bases and J lost 7, with 16 bases in between. The CDR3 is 15 amino acids. Germline loops: CDR1 SGHNT, CDR2 YYREEE (reference sequence). Written as DNA, the CDR3 is TGTGCCAGCAGCTCATCCGGGGCCGTGAACGGGGAGCTGTTTTTT. Protein sequence: CASSSSGAVNGELFF.

This clonotype is a singleton in its sample. The gene calls are TRBV2 and TRBJ1-3; D unresolved. The ends were cut back, 2 bases at V and 4 bases at J, with 12 bases in the middle. The germline CDR1 and CDR2 sequences are SNHLY and FYNNEI. This CDR3 contains 15 residues. The CDR3 sequence: CASSERRTRGNTIYF. The DNA for the CDR3 is TGTGCCAGCAGTGAAAGGCGGACCCGCGGAAACACCATATATTTT.

This clonotype was found many times. This chain connects TRBV11-2 to TRBJ2-3; 12 nucleotides line up with TRBD1. CDR1 is SGHAT and CDR2 is FQNNGV in the germline V gene. V lost 5 bases and J lost 5; bases outside the gene matches: 8. The CDR3 is 16 residues long. CDR3 nucleotide sequence: TGTGCCAGCAGCCGATGGGACAGGGGGCAAGTAGATACGCAGTATTTT. Translated, it gives CASSRWDRGQVDTQYF. The full variable domain, rest sourced from reference TRBV11-2 and TRBJ2-3, is EAGVAQSPRYKIIEKRQSVAFWCNPISGHATLYWYQQILGQGPKLLIQFQNNGVVDDSQLPKDRFSAERLKGVDSTLKIQPAKLEDSAVYLCASSRWDRGQVDTQYFGPGTRLTVL.

This clonotype showed up many times. The chain links TRBV7-2 to TRBJ2-1; tentatively, D is TRBD1 or TRBD2 (6 bases each). The CDR3 has 16 residues. The ends were cut back, 1 base at V and 7 bases at J, with 17 bases in the middle. In germline, CDR1 is SGHTA, CDR2 FQGNSA. CDR3 loop: CASSLVGTGARNEQFF. DNA for the CDR3: TGTGCCAGCAGCTTAGTAGGTACGGGGGCCCGGAATGAGCAGTTCTTC. Combining the CDR3 with reference TRBV7-2 and TRBJ2-1 gives the whole variable domain GAGVSQSPSNKVTEKGKDVELRCDPISGHTALYWYRQSLGQGLEFLIYFQGNSAPDKSGLPSDRFSAERTGGSVSTLTIQRTQQEDSAVYLCASSLVGTGARNEQFFGPGTRLTVL.

This clonotype was seen repeatedly, ten times or more. The chain has TRBV4-1 and TRBJ2-1; D possibly corresponds to TRBD1 (7 bases). V lost 1 base, J lost 7 bases, and 14 bases lay in between. This CDR3 is built from 15 residues. The V gene's germline CDR1 is MGHRA and CDR2 YSYEKL. The CDR3 sequence: CASSQAGGLGNEQFF. CDR3 bases: TGCGCCAGCAGCCAAGCAGGGGGGCTGGGGAATGAGCAGTTCTTC.

This clonotype was observed many times. The chain joins TRBV20-1 to TRBJ1-5; unclear D gene. Trimming removed 3 bases at V and 6 bases at J, with 3 bases between. Germline lookup yields CDR1 DFQATT and CDR2 SNEGSKA (reference sequence). This CDR3 contains 10 residues. This CDR3 reads CSASPQPQHF. CDR3 DNA sequence: TGCAGTGCTAGCCCTCAGCCCCAGCATTTT.